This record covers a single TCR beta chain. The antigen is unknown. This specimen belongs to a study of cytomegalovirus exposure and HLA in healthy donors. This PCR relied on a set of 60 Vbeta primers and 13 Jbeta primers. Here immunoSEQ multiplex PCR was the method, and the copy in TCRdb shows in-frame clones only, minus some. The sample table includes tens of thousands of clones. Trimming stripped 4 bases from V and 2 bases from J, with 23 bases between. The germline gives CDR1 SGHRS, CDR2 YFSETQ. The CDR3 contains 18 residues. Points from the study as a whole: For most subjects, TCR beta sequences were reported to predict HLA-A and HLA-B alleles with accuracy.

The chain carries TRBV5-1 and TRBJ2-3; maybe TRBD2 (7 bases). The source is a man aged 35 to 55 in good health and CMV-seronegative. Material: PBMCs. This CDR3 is CASSRGEGGGRNTDTQYF. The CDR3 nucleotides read TGCGCCAGCAGCAGGGGGGAAGGGGGGGGACGGAACACAGATACGCAGTATTTT.